The 29 T cell receptor beta chains listed next were all sequenced from one sample in a study of cytomegalovirus exposure and HLA in healthy donors. With 60 Vbeta and 13 Jbeta primers, the PCR was carried out. Clones were sequenced by immunoSEQ multiplex PCR, and TCRdb holds only the in-frame ones, with some missing. The sample holds 150,000 to 200,000 clones, 60% to 80% seen once. The sequenced sample was PBMCs. The receptor source for this set is a woman aged 45-65 years in good health and CMV-seropositive.

The chain employs TRBV10-3 and TRBJ2-7; 8 bases are a match to TRBD1. V dropped 6 bases and J dropped 3; count of bases not matched to a gene: 7. Germline-derived CDR1 and CDR2 are ENHRY and SYGVKD. The CDR3 loop spans 14 amino acids. CDR3 DNA: TGTGCCATCAGGGCCGACGACAGGGGCTACGAGCAGTACTTC. This sequence encodes CAIRADDRGYEQYF.

J is TRBJ2-5 and V is TRBV7-8; D remains unclear. CDR1 and CDR2 (germline): SGHVS, FQNEAQ. CDR3 length: 16 residues. Trimming pared 5 bases from V and 1 base from J, leaving 17 bases between. CDR3 residues: CASSLGSQAAQETQYF. As DNA, the CDR3 is TGTGCCAGCAGCCTCGGCTCTCAGGCAGCCCAAGAGACCCAGTACTTC. Full variable domain (outside the CDR3, taken from reference TRBV7-8 and TRBJ2-5): GAGVSQSPRYKVAKRGQDVALRCDPISGHVSLFWYQQALGQGPEFLTYFQNEAQLDKSGLPSDRFFAERPEGSVSTLKIQRTQQEDSAVYLCASSLGSQAAQETQYFGPGTRLLVL.

The gene calls are TRBV2 and TRBJ2-7, with D perhaps matching TRBD1 (6 bases). There are 14 residues in the CDR3. Germline V gene lookup returns CDR1 SNHLY and CDR2 FYNNEI. V gave up 1 base and J gave up 7 bases, with 14 bases separating them. In nucleotides, the CDR3 is TGTGCCAGCAGTGAAGATTCCCAAGGGGGAGAGCAGTACTTC. Its translation is CASSEDSQGGEQYF.

This rearrangement joins TRBV30 to TRBJ1-1, with no clear D. V lost 0 bases to trimming and J lost 3 bases, with 5 bases between them. This CDR3 has 12 residues. CDR1 and CDR2 (germline): GTSNPN, SVGIG (reference sequence). CDR3: CAWSVGDTEAFF. The CDR3 DNA follows: TGTGCCTGGAGTGTAGGAGACACTGAAGCTTTCTTT.

This chain uses TRBV28 with TRBJ2-7; tentative D call: TRBD1 (6 bases). Germline V CDR1 and CDR2: MDHEN, SYDVKM. V lost 3 bases and J 3 bases, leaving 12 bases between the germline ends. The CDR3 covers 14 residues. In nucleotides, the CDR3 is TGTGCCAGCAGTTTGAGGGGGTCCGTCTACGAGCAGTACTTC. Its protein is CASSLRGSVYEQYF.

V gene TRBV2 combines with J gene TRBJ2-1, with 7 bases that match TRBD1. The CDR3 extends over 17 amino acids. V shed 3 bases, J shed 4 bases, and the junction held 12 bases outside the gene matches. Germline V gene lookup returns CDR1 SNHLY and CDR2 FYNNEI. Here the CDR3 DNA reads TGTGCCAGCAGTGAGACTGTAGGGGGCCGGTATTACAATGAGCAGTTCTTC. Amino acid sequence: CASSETVGGRYYNEQFF. Full variable domain (missing parts from reference TRBV2 and TRBJ2-1): EPEVTQTPSHQVTQMGQEVILRCVPISNHLYFYWYRQILGQKVEFLVSFYNNEISEKSEIFDDQFSVERPDGSNFTLKIRSTKLEDSAMYFCASSETVGGRYYNEQFFGPGTRLTVL.

The V call is TRBV29-1, the J call TRBJ1-4; 9 bases agree with TRBD1. Germline V CDR1 and CDR2: SQVTM, ANQGSEA. The CDR3 length is 14 residues. Unmatched junction bases numbered 6, after V lost 3 bases and J lost 7 bases. The CDR3 DNA sequence: TGCAGCGTTGAGACAGGGACAGGGTTTGAAAAACTGTTTTTT. Translated: CSVETGTGFEKLFF.

The rearrangement joins TRBV6-5 to TRBJ2-1; D perhaps matches TRBD1 (6 bases). This CDR3 comprises 13 residues. The germline V and J ends were trimmed by 4 bases and 4 bases, with 8 bases remaining between them. Germline CDR1 MNHEY, CDR2 SVGAGI. The CDR3 here is CASSWDKYNEQFF. The DNA for the CDR3 is TGTGCCAGCAGTTGGGACAAATACAATGAGCAGTTCTTC.

This clone was seen just once. The CDR3 sequence is CASSPLGTGNYGYTF. CDR3 bases: TGTGCCAGCTCACCACTGGGGACAGGGAACTATGGCTACACCTTC. The rearrangement links TRBV18 to TRBJ1-2; the match to TRBD1 covers 9 bases. This CDR3 contains 15 residues. The V gene's germline CDR1 is KGHSH and CDR2 LQKENI. J lost 2 bases, V lost 1 base, and 2 bases had no gene match.

The chain joins TRBV7-2 to TRBJ2-2, with D uncertain. The germline CDR1 and CDR2 sequences are SGHTA and FQGNSA. CDR3 length: 12 amino acids. V gave up 5 bases and J gave up 10 bases, with 11 bases separating them. The CDR3 protein is CASSAASVELFF. The DNA for the CDR3 is TGTGCCAGCAGCGCCGCGAGTGTGGAGCTGTTTTTT.

V usage is TRBV11-2 and J usage is TRBJ2-5; TRBD2 agrees at 11 bases. Germline CDR1 reads SGHAT; CDR2 reads FQNNGV. The CDR3 loop spans 13 amino acids. V was pared by 5 bases and J by 4 bases, with 0 bases of the junction left unmatched. The CDR3 region is CASSGLAGETQYF. The CDR3 DNA sequence: TGTGCCAGCAGCGGACTAGCGGGAGAGACCCAGTACTTC.

The chain combines TRBV27 with TRBJ1-5, with 9 bases that match TRBD1. The V gene's germline CDR1 is MNHEY and CDR2 SMNVEV (reference sequence). CDR3 length: 14 amino acids. J lost 5 bases, V lost 5 bases, and 4 bases had no gene match. The CDR3 nucleotides read TGTGCCAGCAGTCCGGGACAGGGATATCAGCCCCAGCATTTT. Protein: CASSPGQGYQPQHF.

This rearrangement joins TRBV29-1 to TRBJ2-2, with D perhaps TRBD1 (6 bases). Germline CDR1 is SQVTM and CDR2 is ANQGSEA. The CDR3 is 16 residues long. Trimming took 4 bases from V and 0 from J, leaving 15 bases between them. The CDR3 DNA sequence: TGCAGCGTTGGGGGCGCCAGGACAGCGAACACCGGGGAGCTGTTTTTT. It yields the protein CSVGGARTANTGELFF.

This rearrangement joins TRBV27 to TRBJ1-1; D may be TRBD1 (6 bases). CDR3 length equals 12 residues. Germline assignment: CDR1 MNHEY and CDR2 SMNVEV (reference sequence). V was trimmed by 5 bases and J by 7 bases, leaving 11 bases between them. The CDR3 region is CASSPTGGEAFF. CDR3 in DNA: TGTGCCAGCAGTCCGACAGGCGGTGAAGCTTTCTTT.

The rearrangement joins TRBV4-1 to TRBJ2-3, with no clear D. Germline lookup yields CDR1 MGHRA and CDR2 YSYEKL. This CDR3 contains 14 residues. Deletions cut 0 bases from V and 3 bases from J, with 7 bases between. In DNA form, the CDR3 reads TGCGCCAGCAGCCAAGAATCCAGAACAGATACGCAGTATTTT. Amino acids: CASSQESRTDTQYF.

This clone was counted only a few times. The gene calls are TRBV6-1 and TRBJ1-5; 7 bases line up with TRBD1. J gave up 2 bases and V 3 bases, and 1 base lay outside the gene matches. Germline V CDR1 and CDR2: MNHNS, SASEGT. This CDR3 has 14 residues. The CDR3 protein is CASSEGTGNQPQHF. For the CDR3, the DNA is TGTGCCAGCAGTGAGGGGACAGGCAATCAGCCCCAGCATTTT.

This clone was observed a few times. The rearrangement joins TRBV29-1 to TRBJ2-1; tentatively, D is TRBD1 (5 bases). The V end was cut by 5 bases, the J end by 0 bases, with 11 bases between. The CDR3 contains 14 residues. The germline CDR1 and CDR2 sequences are SQVTM and ANQGSEA. DNA of the CDR3: TGCAGCGTTCTGAGGACAACCTCCTACAATGAGCAGTTCTTC. Translation gives CSVLRTTSYNEQFF.

The gene calls are TRBV10-3 and TRBJ1-5; D call uncertain. In germline, CDR1 is ENHRY, CDR2 SYGVKD. Trimming took 8 bases from V and 6 from J, leaving 17 bases between them. This CDR3 contains 14 residues. The CDR3 DNA follows: TGTGCCATCGGCCCCGGGGAGGGTGGTCAGCCCCAGCATTTT. Amino acid sequence: CAIGPGEGGQPQHF.

The gene calls are TRBV28 and TRBJ1-4, with TRBD1 as a possible D gene (6 bases). Trimming left V 7 bases short and J 8 bases short, with 11 bases between. Germline CDR1 is MDHEN and CDR2 is SYDVKM. CDR3 size: 12 residues. As DNA, the CDR3 is TGTGCCAGCACCGATACAGGGGAAAAACTGTTTTTT. This encodes CASTDTGEKLFF.

This sequence joins TRBV12-5 and TRBJ2-3; D remains unclear. Trimming cost V 2 bases and J 4 bases, with 19 bases left between them. The CDR3 contains 17 residues. Germline V gene lookup returns CDR1 LGHNT and CDR2 FRNRAP. The CDR3 region is CASGLRFYVTIPDTQYF. The CDR3 DNA sequence: TGTGCTAGTGGTTTGCGGTTTTACGTCACCATTCCAGATACGCAGTATTTT.

This sequence joins TRBV9 and TRBJ1-2; TRBD1 matches at 9 bases. This CDR3 is 18 amino acids long. V lost 0 bases to trimming and J lost 1 base; unmatched junction nucleotides: 10. Germline V gene sequence: CDR1 SGDLS, CDR2 YYNGEE. The CDR3 nucleotides read TGTGCCAGCAGCGTAGGGACGACGGGACAGGGACTTAACTATGGCTACACCTTC. Translation gives CASSVGTTGQGLNYGYTF.

The gene calls are TRBV28 and TRBJ1-2; D gene ambiguous. Trimming took 3 bases from V and 1 from J, leaving 9 bases between them. The CDR3 sequence is 14 residues long. CDR1 MDHEN and CDR2 SYDVKM come from the germline V gene. CDR3 nucleotide sequence: TGTGCCAGCAGTTTTCTAGGAAATAACTATGGCTACACCTTC. It yields the protein CASSFLGNNYGYTF.

In DNA, the CDR3 is TGTGCCAGCAGCTGGGGTCAGAGGGGGACAGATACGCAGTATTTT. This codes for CASSWGQRGTDTQYF. The genes are TRBV5-5 and TRBJ2-3; perhaps TRBD1 as D (6 bases). V was clipped by 3 bases and J by 3 bases, with 14 bases between them. This CDR3 has 15 residues. In germline, CDR1 is SGHKS, CDR2 YYEKEE (reference sequence).

The V and J genes are TRBV4-1 and TRBJ2-3; TRBD1 matches 7 bases. After removal of 4 bases from V and 0 bases from J, the junction contained 10 bases not matched to a gene. CDR3 length equals 17 residues. Germline CDR1 MGHRA, CDR2 YSYEKL. CDR3 residues: CASSRTTQGISTDTQYF. CDR3 nucleotides: TGCGCCAGCAGCCGGACCACACAGGGGATTAGCACAGATACGCAGTATTTT.

The V call is TRBV6-5, the J call TRBJ1-1; maybe TRBD1 (5 bases). V was clipped by 4 bases and J by 0 bases, with 9 bases between them. The CDR3 sequence is 14 residues long. The V gene's germline CDR1 is MNHEY and CDR2 SVGAGI. DNA of the CDR3: TGTGCCAGCAGTTTGGGGGGACTGAACACTGAAGCTTTCTTT. The encoded protein is CASSLGGLNTEAFF.

The chain links TRBV5-1 to TRBJ2-3; TRBD1 is a possible D gene (6 bases). Germline V CDR1 and CDR2: SGHRS, YFSETQ. Trimming pared 4 bases from V and 2 bases from J, leaving 14 bases between. This CDR3 spans 15 amino acids. CDR3 bases: TGCGCCAGCAGCGCCTCCGGGACACTCACAGATACGCAGTATTTT. Amino acids: CASSASGTLTDTQYF.

The rearrangement uses TRBV7-9 and TRBJ1-1, with TRBD1 as a possible D gene (5 bases). The CDR3 is made up of 16 amino acids. From germline, CDR1 is SEHNR and CDR2 FQNEAQ (reference sequence). Trimming stripped 5 bases from V and 6 bases from J, with 22 bases between. CDR3 sequence (DNA): TGTGCCAGCAGCCTCGGGGGGGTGCAGGGAGGGGCTGAAGCTTTCTTT. Residues: CASSLGGVQGGAEAFF.

The chain has TRBV19 and TRBJ1-5; 7 bases are a match to TRBD1. Germline V gene sequence: CDR1 LNHDA, CDR2 SQIVND (reference sequence). Trimming removed 5 bases from V and 11 bases from J; junction bases left unmatched: 15. The CDR3 is made up of 15 amino acids. CDR3 DNA: TGTGCCAGTAGTCCCACGGGACAGAATGGAGGGGCCCAGCATTTT. It is translated as CASSPTGQNGGAQHF.

The J gene is TRBJ2-5, the V gene TRBV30, with D possibly TRBD1 on 5 matching bases. Trimming took off 2 bases at V and 4 bases at J, with 11 bases between the two ends. The CDR3 is 13 residues long. The germline V gene encodes CDR1 GTSNPN and CDR2 SVGIG (reference sequence). The CDR3 DNA reads as TGTGCCTGGAGTAGGGGAAGTTTAGAGACCCAGTACTTC. As protein: CAWSRGSLETQYF.